Shown below are 15 T cell receptor beta chains from a single sample sequenced in a study of cytomegalovirus exposure and HLA in healthy donors (dated by TCRdb to 2017 to 2019). Libraries were constructed by the immunoSEQ multiplex PCR assay. A mixture of 60 forward primers for TCR Vbeta segments and 13 reverse primers for TCR Jbeta segments was used in the multiplex PCR. TCRdb holds this immuneACCESS table with in-frame rearrangements only. Some clones are missing; in checked studies, unresolved V genes explain under half, and the rest has no known cause. Across this sample there are about 42,000 clones, with 50% seen only once. Around 10% of the sample is held by the ten biggest clonotypes. Source material: PBMCs. All receptors come from a human donor in good health.

The V and J genes are TRBV7-9 and TRBJ1-1, with D hard to call. Trimming stripped 1 base from V and 0 bases from J, with 3 bases between. Germline-derived CDR1 and CDR2 are SEHNR and FQNEAQ (reference sequence). The length of the CDR3 is 13 residues. CDR3 residues: CASSLVMNTEAFF. The CDR3 DNA reads as TGTGCCAGCAGCTTAGTTATGAACACTGAAGCTTTCTTT.

This clone was found once. The chain employs TRBV27 and TRBJ2-7, with D perhaps TRBD1 (5 bases). CDR1 and CDR2 (germline): MNHEY, SMNVEV (reference sequence). The CDR3 covers 14 residues. The V end was cut by 3 bases, the J end by 3 bases, with 12 bases between. CDR3 loop: CASSFSDRIYEQYF. CDR3 nucleotides: TGTGCCAGCAGTTTCTCCGACAGAATCTACGAGCAGTACTTC.

This clone has a handful of counts. V usage is TRBV4-3 and J usage is TRBJ1-1; TRBD1 might be the D (6 bases). CDR1 and CDR2 from the germline V gene are LGHNA and YSLEER. V was cut by 1 base and J by 1 base, with 13 bases left in between. The CDR3 is 16 amino acids. The CDR3 DNA reads TGCGCCAGCAGCCAAGGAAATGGACAGACGAACACTGAAGCTTTCTTT. Encoded protein: CASSQGNGQTNTEAFF.

The rearrangement links TRBV18 to TRBJ1-5; possible D gene TRBD1, 5 bases. V was cut by 4 bases and J by 4 bases, with 14 bases left in between. CDR3 length equals 15 residues. Germline CDR1 reads KGHSH; CDR2 reads LQKENI. CDR3 nucleotides: TGTGCCAGCTCACTCCTTGACAGTCATAATCAGCCCCAGCATTTT. Its protein is CASSLLDSHNQPQHF.

The table lists this clone with a few counts. The chain carries TRBV28 and TRBJ1-5; the match to TRBD1 covers 7 bases. V shed 5 bases, J shed 1 base, and the junction held 8 bases outside the gene matches. This CDR3 has 16 residues. Germline values: CDR1 MDHEN, CDR2 SYDVKM. The CDR3 sequence is CASSPLLTGSNQPQHF. The CDR3 nucleotides are TGTGCCAGCAGTCCACTGTTGACAGGGAGCAATCAGCCCCAGCATTTT.

The J gene is TRBJ2-7, the V gene TRBV5-1; D may be TRBD1 (6 bases). Germline CDR1 SGHRS, CDR2 YFSETQ. Trimming left V 1 base short and J 0 bases short, with 14 bases between. The CDR3 runs to 16 residues. The CDR3, as DNA: TGCGCCAGCAGCTTGCTACAGGGATGGAGCTCCTACGAGCAGTACTTC. Its protein product is CASSLLQGWSSYEQYF. Combining the CDR3 with reference TRBV5-1 and TRBJ2-7 gives the whole variable domain KAGVTQTPRYLIKTRGQQVTLSCSPISGHRSVSWYQQTPGQGLQFLFEYFSETQRNKGNFPGRFSGRQFSNSRSEMNVSTLELGDSALYLCASSLLQGWSSYEQYFGPGTRLTVT.

This chain links TRBV11-3 with TRBJ2-5, with 7 bases lining up with TRBD1. Germline V gene sequence: CDR1 SGHNT, CDR2 YENEEA. The V and J ends lost 1 base and 2 bases, in that order; junction bases with no gene match: 4. The CDR3 totals 15 residues. CDR3 coding DNA: TGTGCCAGCAGCTTAGGTGCCAGGGGGCAAGAGACCCAGTACTTC. Its protein product is CASSLGARGQETQYF.

This clone has a handful of counts. V gene TRBV7-2 combines with J gene TRBJ2-2; 8 bases are shared with TRBD2. This CDR3 has 18 amino acids. Germline-derived CDR1 and CDR2 are SGHTA and FQGNSA. The junction had 11 bases not matched to a gene; V was cut back by 5 bases and J by 0 bases. CDR3 DNA sequence: TGTGCCAGCAGCCCTCGCGGAGCGGGAGTTACGAACACCGGGGAGCTGTTTTTT. The encoded protein is CASSPRGAGVTNTGELFF.

The V and J genes are TRBV29-1 and TRBJ1-5, with D possibly TRBD1 on 6 matching bases. This CDR3 has 13 residues. Germline loops: CDR1 SQVTM, CDR2 ANQGSEA. V was shortened by 3 bases and J by 6 bases, with 12 bases between the two germline ends. The CDR3 is CSVERGAGQPQHF. The CDR3 DNA follows: TGCAGCGTTGAGCGGGGGGCTGGTCAGCCCCAGCATTTT.

This clone was found a few times. The CDR3, as DNA: TGCAGCGGGGACAGAGAGCAGTTCTTC. This sequence encodes CSGDREQFF. The chain is built from TRBV29-1 and TRBJ2-1; 7 positions match TRBD1. In germline, CDR1 is SQVTM, CDR2 ANQGSEA. The CDR3 has 9 amino acids. The V segment lost 7 bases and the J segment 10 bases; nucleotides outside the gene matches: 1.

The rearrangement joins TRBV28 to TRBJ2-5; TRBD2 is a possible D gene (7 bases). This CDR3 has 15 amino acids. V gave up 6 bases and J gave up 4 bases, with 18 bases separating them. The germline gives CDR1 MDHEN, CDR2 SYDVKM. CDR3 protein: CASSPTRGGGETQYF. The DNA of the CDR3 is TGTGCCAGCAGCCCCACCCGCGGGGGCGGAGAGACCCAGTACTTC.

The chain employs TRBV27 and TRBJ2-3; a weak D match, TRBD2 (5 bases). The CDR3 totals 15 residues. V lost 0 bases and J lost 1, with 8 bases in between. Germline-derived CDR1 and CDR2 are MNHEY and SMNVEV (reference sequence). The CDR3 sequence: CASSLSLAGTDTQYF. CDR3 DNA: TGTGCCAGCAGTTTATCCCTAGCAGGCACAGATACGCAGTATTTT.

Of note for this clone: No DNA is shown, since the ends of the CDR3 on it are uncertain; the CDR3 is the one TCRdb lists. This rearrangement joins TRBV7-3 to TRBJ2-2; TRBD2 was called by the table and not checked on the DNA. Germline CDR1 reads SGHTA; CDR2 reads FQGTGA. The CDR3 region is 18 residues in length, termini included. CDR3 protein: CASSSSLSGGRRAGELFF.

The chain recombines TRBV10-3 with TRBJ1-2, with 7 positions matching TRBD1. The junction had 11 bases not matched to a gene; V was cut back by 2 bases and J by 8 bases. CDR1 is ENHRY, CDR2 SYGVKD, per germline. The CDR3 has 15 residues. The CDR3 DNA follows: TGTGCCATCAGTGAGGTGAGGGACAGCCTAAGGGGCTACACCTTC. Translating it yields CAISEVRDSLRGYTF.

A word on this clone: Germline is not matched at one junction end, which may reflect a read error. The CDR3 DNA follows: TGTGCCAGCAGTTACTCGGCAGGGGCAAGCAATCAGCCCCAGCATTTT. Protein sequence: CASSYSAGASNQPQHF. This chain uses TRBV6-4 with TRBJ1-5; D is perhaps TRBD1 (6 bases). The germline gives CDR1 MRHNA, CDR2 SNTAGT. The CDR3 runs to 16 residues.